These T cell receptor beta chains were read from a single sample in a study of response to subunit inactivated influenza vaccine. Via MiXCR, TCRdb re-called the RT-PCR reads, giving one row per CDR3 protein. The sample consists of about 570,000 distinct CDR3 sequences, around 11% of them appearing once. This sample also belongs to another study, concerning T cells expressing NK-cell markers.

Source: PBMCs from blood, taken on the day of vaccination. These receptors were obtained from a man over 45 who received an inactivated influenza vaccine. Both conserved end residues are part of each CDR3. The D gene is left open where the match is weak. Clone size is stated in some rows and not others, as once, few, many or a class when expanded.

d_call	clone_size	j_call	v_call	cdr3_nt	cdr3_aa
.	few	TRBJ2-3	TRBV7-2	TGTGCCAGCAACTTGCAGGGCTCAGATACGCAGTATTTT	CASNLQGSDTQYF
.	.	TRBJ2-1	TRBV7-9	TGTGCCAGCAGCCCTGGGGTCCTCTGCTCTGGGAATGAGCAGTTCTTC	CASSPGVLCSGNEQFF
TRBD1	many	TRBJ1-3	TRBV6-1	TGTGCCAGCACCAGGACAGGCGACTCTGGAAACACCATATATTTT	CASTRTGDSGNTIYF
.	.	TRBJ1-2	TRBV11-2	TGTGCCAGCAATCCCCTGGGACGGCGAACTAACTATGGCTACACCTTC	CASNPLGRRTNYGYTF
TRBD1	.	TRBJ1-5	TRBV4-1	TGCGCCAGCAGCCAAGCTCACCACGGGACAGCTCTTAATCAGCCCCAGCATTTT	CASSQAHHGTALNQPQHF
TRBD2	few	TRBJ2-1	TRBV20-1	TGCAGTGCTAGCCGAGCGGGAGTGTCCTACAATGAGCAGTTCTTC	CSASRAGVSYNEQFF
TRBD1	.	TRBJ2-2	TRBV24-1	TGTGCCACCAGTGATCCGGGACAGGGGAACACCGGGGAGCTGTTTTTT	CATSDPGQGNTGELFF
TRBD2	few	TRBJ2-5	TRBV5-5	TGTGCCAGCAGCTTAGAGACTAGCTCGGAGACCCAGTACTTC	CASSLETSSETQYF
.	few	TRBJ2-7	TRBV28	TGTGCCAGCAGTTTAGGGTGGGGAGAGCAGTACTTC	CASSLGWGEQYF
TRBD1	few	TRBJ2-1	TRBV5-1	TGCGCCAGCAGGATGGGGACAGGGGAGCATGAGCAGTTCTTC	CASRMGTGEHEQFF
TRBD2	few	TRBJ2-3	TRBV10-1	TGCGCCAGCGCTCCGGGACTAGCGGGGGAAATAGATACGCAGTATTTT	CASAPGLAGEIDTQYF
.	few	TRBJ1-2	TRBV3-1	TGTGCCAGCAGCCAGAGAGGGTACTATGGCTACACCTTC	CASSQRGYYGYTF
TRBD1	.	TRBJ1-3	TRBV7-2	TGTGCCAGCAGCTTAGGCCCTAACAGGGGGGGGGCTGGAAACACCATATATTTT	CASSLGPNRGGAGNTIYF
.	many	TRBJ1-1	TRBV27	TGTGCCAGCAGTTTTAGGGAATCTTCATCTGAAGCTTTCTTT	CASSFRESSSEAFF
.	.	TRBJ2-5	TRBV20-1	TGCAGTGCTAGACAAGCAGCACAAGAGACCCAGTACTTC	CSARQAAQETQYF
.	many	TRBJ2-5	TRBV7-9	TGTGCCAGCAGCCCGGGTGGGACAGAGACCCAGTACTTC	CASSPGGTETQYF
.	.	TRBJ2-7	TRBV29-1	TGCAGCGTTGAAGATCCAGAGACCTCTACCTACGAGCAGTACTTC	CSVEDPETSTYEQYF
.	.	TRBJ1-4	TRBV11-2	TGTGCCAGCACTCTGGGAGGGGCGGAAAAACTGTTTTTT	CASTLGGAEKLFF
.	few	TRBJ1-1	TRBV20-1	TGCAGTCACCCAACCCGCCGGGGTGGCACTGAAGCTTTCTTT	CSHPTRRGGTEAFF
.	.	TRBJ1-1	TRBV5-1	TGCGCCAGCAGCTTGGAAGGGGGACCCATGAACACTGAAGCTTTCTTT	CASSLEGGPMNTEAFF
.	few	TRBJ2-3	TRBV15	TGTGCCACCAGCAGGAGTAGTGCGTCCCCTGGGACCACAGATACGCAGTATTTT	CATSRSSASPGTTDTQYF
.	few	TRBJ2-7	TRBV6-5	TGTGCCAGCAGTTACTCGGCCTTTGGTAACGTCTACGAGCAGTACTTC	CASSYSAFGNVYEQYF
TRBD1	.	TRBJ1-1	TRBV12-3/TRBV12-4	TGTGCCAGCACCGGGACAGGAGAGGAAGCTTTCTTT	CASTGTGEEAFF
.	.	TRBJ1-1	TRBV12-3/TRBV12-4	TGTGCCAGCAGTTTAGGACAGCAGGCCACTGAAGCTTTCTTT	CASSLGQQATEAFF
.	.	TRBJ2-1	TRBV21-1	TGTGCCAGCAGAAAGGGCCTAGCGGGGGGGGGCAATGAGCAGTTCTTC	CASRKGLAGGGNEQFF
TRBD2	few	TRBJ2-3	TRBV5-5	TGTGCCAGCCGGATAGCGGGGGGTACCCGCAATACGCAGTATTTT	CASRIAGGTRNTQYF
TRBD1	few	TRBJ1-1	TRBV12-3/TRBV12-4	TGTGCCAGCAGTCAGGGGGTGTATGAAGCTTTCTTT	CASSQGVYEAFF
.	few	TRBJ2-5	TRBV6-2/TRBV6-3	TGTGCCATCTCTCCAGGGGGGCAAGAGACCCAGTACTTC	CAISPGGQETQYF
TRBD2	.	TRBJ2-2	TRBV24-1	TGTGCCACCAGTGACCCCCCAGGCGGGAGGCACACCGGGGAGCTGTTTTTT	CATSDPPGGRHTGELFF
.	many	TRBJ1-1	TRBV4-1	TGCGCCAGCAGCCAAGGTGTTGCTAGGGGATCTGAAGCTTTCTTT	CASSQGVARGSEAFF
.	.	TRBJ2-5	TRBV12-3/TRBV12-4	TGTGCCAGCAGTTTCGTGACTCAAGAGACCCAGTACTTC	CASSFVTQETQYF
.	many	TRBJ2-2	TRBV12-3/TRBV12-4	TGTGCCAGCAGTTTCAGGGGCGCCGGGGAGCTGTTTTTT	CASSFRGAGELFF
TRBD1	few	TRBJ2-7	TRBV5-1	TGCGCCAGCAGTTCATACAGGGGGCCGAGCTCCTACGAGCAGTACTTC	CASSSYRGPSSYEQYF
.	.	TRBJ1-2	TRBV20-1	TGCAGTGCTAGCTCGGTTCTGGGGAACTATGGCTACACCTTC	CSASSVLGNYGYTF
.	.	TRBJ2-1	TRBV10-3	TGTGCCATCAGTGACGTTGGGGCGGGTCACTACAATGAGCAGTTCTTC	CAISDVGAGHYNEQFF
TRBD1	many	TRBJ1-3	TRBV12-3/TRBV12-4	TGTGCCAGCAGTTTCCGACAGGGGATGAACACCATATATTTT	CASSFRQGMNTIYF
.	few	TRBJ2-7	TRBV20-1	TGCAGTGCTAGAGACGGGACCACCGGTGGGGTCGAGCAGTACTTC	CSARDGTTGGVEQYF
.	.	TRBJ2-1	TRBV4-1	TGCGCCAGCAGCCAAGATAGGGCCTACAATGAGCAGTTCTTC	CASSQDRAYNEQFF
TRBD1	.	TRBJ2-7	TRBV5-6	TGTGCCAGCAGCAAAGGGGGCTTGCGCTCCTACGAGCAGTACTTC	CASSKGGLRSYEQYF
.	many	TRBJ2-2	TRBV20-1	TGCAGTGCTAGAGGCGGGTCCGGGGAGCTGTTTTTT	CSARGGSGELFF
.	.	TRBJ1-6	TRBV30	TGTGCCTGGAAAATTAGTCAGGGTGCACGATCACCCCTCCACTTT	CAWKISQGARSPLHF
TRBD1	.	TRBJ2-6	TRBV12-3/TRBV12-4	TGTGCCAGCAGTCGCCGGGACAGGGTGCTCGGGGCCAACGTCCTGACTTTC	CASSRRDRVLGANVLTF
.	few	TRBJ2-1	TRBV7-9	TGTGCCAGCAGCTTTCTTATGGATACCAATGAGCAGTTCTTC	CASSFLMDTNEQFF
.	many	TRBJ2-3	TRBV5-1	TGCGCCAGCAGCGTGGCCGGACTCAACCCAGATACGCAGTATTTT	CASSVAGLNPDTQYF
.	few	TRBJ2-6	TRBV30	TGTGCCTGGAGAAAACTAGGGGCTGGGGCCAACGTCCTGACTTTC	CAWRKLGAGANVLTF
.	few	TRBJ1-5	TRBV6-2/TRBV6-3	TGTGCCAGCAGGCGACAGGCAGGGAATAGCAATCAGCCCCAGCATTTT	CASRRQAGNSNQPQHF
.	few	TRBJ1-4	TRBV4-3	TGCGCCAGCAGCCAAGATCGTTCGTCTAGTCGCGAACTGTTTTTT	CASSQDRSSSRELFF
.	.	TRBJ2-1	TRBV7-9	TGTGCCAGCAGCTTAATGTCCCATGAGCAGTTCTTC	CASSLMSHEQFF
.	.	TRBJ2-3	TRBV2	TGTGCCAGCAGTGAGACACAGAGCACAGATACGCAGTATTTT	CASSETQSTDTQYF
.	.	TRBJ1-2	TRBV5-1	TGCGCCAGCAGTTTTTTACCCAGGGATCCTAACTATGGCTACACCTTC	CASSFLPRDPNYGYTF
TRBD1	many	TRBJ2-1	TRBV20-1	TGCAGTGGCGCGGACAGGGGAAATGAGCAGTTCTTC	CSGADRGNEQFF
.	.	TRBJ1-1	TRBV19	TGTGCCAGTAGTATAGAGGGGATGAACACTGAAGCTTTCTTT	CASSIEGMNTEAFF